This record concerns one TCR beta chain sequence. This specimen belongs to a study of T cell changes during pregnancy in multiple sclerosis. Clones were read by immunoSEQ multiplex PCR, and TCRdb kept only the in-frame ones, dropping some. The table has 60,000 to 70,000 clones, just over 90% seen once. The CDR3 is 12 residues long. CDR1 is MNHEY and CDR2 is SVGAGI in the germline V gene. V dropped 6 bases and J dropped 4 bases, with 7 bases sitting between them. The source material was peripheral blood, sampled in the second trimester of pregnancy. The TCR was taken from a female donor with multiple sclerosis, enrolled in a pregnancy study. The chain joins TRBV6-5 to TRBJ1-3; D unclear. The CDR3 DNA reads TGTGCCAGCAGCCCGGGGGGAAACACCATATATTTT. The encoded protein is CASSPGGNTIYF.